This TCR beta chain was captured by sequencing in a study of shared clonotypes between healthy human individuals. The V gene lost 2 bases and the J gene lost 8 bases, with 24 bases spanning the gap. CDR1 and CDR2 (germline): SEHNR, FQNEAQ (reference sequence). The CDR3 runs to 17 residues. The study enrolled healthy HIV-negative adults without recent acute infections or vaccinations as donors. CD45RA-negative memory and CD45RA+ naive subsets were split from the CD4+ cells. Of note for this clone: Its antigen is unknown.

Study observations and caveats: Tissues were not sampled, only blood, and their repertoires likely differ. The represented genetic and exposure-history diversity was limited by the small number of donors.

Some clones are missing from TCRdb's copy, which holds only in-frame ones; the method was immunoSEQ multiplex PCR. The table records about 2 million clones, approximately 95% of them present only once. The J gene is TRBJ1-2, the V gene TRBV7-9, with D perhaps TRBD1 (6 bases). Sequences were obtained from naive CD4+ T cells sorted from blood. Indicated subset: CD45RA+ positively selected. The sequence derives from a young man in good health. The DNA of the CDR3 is TGTGCCAGCAGCTTAACGGCAGGGGCCCTAACAGCCTGGGGCTACACCTTC. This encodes CASSLTAGALTAWGYTF.